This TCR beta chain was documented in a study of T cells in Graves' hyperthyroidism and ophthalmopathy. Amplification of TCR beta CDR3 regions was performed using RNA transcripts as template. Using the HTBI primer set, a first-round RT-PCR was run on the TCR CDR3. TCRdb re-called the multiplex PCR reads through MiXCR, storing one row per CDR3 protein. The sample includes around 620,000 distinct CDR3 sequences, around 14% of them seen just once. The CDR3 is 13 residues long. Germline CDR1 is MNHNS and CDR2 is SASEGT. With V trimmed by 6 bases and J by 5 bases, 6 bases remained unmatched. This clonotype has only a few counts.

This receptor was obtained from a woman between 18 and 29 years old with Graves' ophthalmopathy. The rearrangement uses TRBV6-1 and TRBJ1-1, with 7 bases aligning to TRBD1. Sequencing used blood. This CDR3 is CASSYGQVTEAFF. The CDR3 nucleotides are TGTGCCAGCAGCTATGGACAGGTGACTGAAGCTTTCTTT.